This T cell receptor beta chain was sequenced in a study of T cells in Graves' hyperthyroidism and ophthalmopathy. The V end was cut by 10 bases, the J end by 1 base, with 13 bases between. Germline CDR1 is ENHRY and CDR2 is SYGVKD. The CDR3 loop spans 13 amino acids. TCR beta CDR3 region amplification was performed from RNA transcripts. Primed by the HTBI set, a first-round RT-PCR was run on the TCR CDR3. TCRdb recomputed calls from the multiplex PCR reads with MiXCR, one row per CDR3 protein. Among hundreds of thousands of distinct CDR3 sequences listed, around 15% were seen once. This chain links TRBV10-3 with TRBJ2-5; the D gene is possibly TRBD1 (6 bases). What was sequenced was blood. This clonotype originated in a woman aged 18-29 years with Graves' hyperthyroidism. The CDR3 here is CATQSRGQETQYF. The CDR3, as DNA: TGTGCCACCCAGTCCAGGGGCCAAGAGACCCAGTACTTC.